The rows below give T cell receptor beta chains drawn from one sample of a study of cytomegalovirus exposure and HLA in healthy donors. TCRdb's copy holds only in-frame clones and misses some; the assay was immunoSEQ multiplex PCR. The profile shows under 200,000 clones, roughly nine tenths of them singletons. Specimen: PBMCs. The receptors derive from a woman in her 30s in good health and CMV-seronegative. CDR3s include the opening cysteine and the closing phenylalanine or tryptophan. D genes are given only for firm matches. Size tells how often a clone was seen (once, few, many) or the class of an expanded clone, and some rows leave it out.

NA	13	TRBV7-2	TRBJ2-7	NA	CASSSRASYEQYF	TGTGCCAGCAGCTCCCGGGCCTCCTACGAGCAGTACTTC
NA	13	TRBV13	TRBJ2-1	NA	CASSPTRGHEQFF	TGTGCCAGCAGCCCCACCCGGGGACATGAGCAGTTCTTC
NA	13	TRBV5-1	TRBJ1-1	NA	CATTRVLGTEAFF	TGCGCCACCACCAGGGTTTTAGGCACTGAAGCTTTCTTT
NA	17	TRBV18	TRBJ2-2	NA	CASSPPRSSEPTGELFF	TGTGCCAGCTCACCGCCCAGGTCCTCAGAGCCCACCGGGGAGCTGTTTTTT
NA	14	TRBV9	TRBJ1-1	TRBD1	CASSVGTGGSEAFF	TGTGCCAGCAGCGTAGGTACAGGGGGCTCTGAAGCTTTCTTT
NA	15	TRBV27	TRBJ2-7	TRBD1	CASSDGTGTAYEQYF	TGTGCCAGCAGTGACGGAACCGGGACAGCCTACGAGCAGTACTTC
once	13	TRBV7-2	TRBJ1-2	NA	CASSSTVGGGYTF	TGTGCCAGCAGCTCGACAGTAGGTGGCGGCTACACCTTC
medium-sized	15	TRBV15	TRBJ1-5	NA	CATSPTPGNNQPQHF	TGTGCCACCAGCCCCACGCCAGGGAACAATCAGCCCCAGCATTTT
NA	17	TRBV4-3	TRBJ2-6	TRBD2	CASSRLLAGAGANVLTF	TGCGCCAGCAGCCGACTTCTAGCGGGGGCTGGGGCCAACGTCCTGACTTTC
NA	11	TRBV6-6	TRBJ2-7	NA	CASSYFYEQYF	TGTGCCAGCAGTTATTTCTACGAGCAGTACTTC
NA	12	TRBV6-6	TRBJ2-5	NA	CASLREGETQYF	TGTGCCAGCTTACGGGAAGGGGAGACCCAGTACTTC
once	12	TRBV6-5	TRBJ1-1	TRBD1	CATGTANTEAFF	TGTGCCACCGGGACAGCTAACACTGAAGCTTTCTTT
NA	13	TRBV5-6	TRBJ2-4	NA	CASSLVGEDIQYF	TGTGCCAGCAGCTTGGTAGGGGAGGACATTCAGTACTTC
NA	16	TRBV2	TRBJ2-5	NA	CASSDGTSIRSLTQYF	TGTGCCAGCAGCGATGGGACTTCCATTCGCTCTCTGACCCAGTACTTC
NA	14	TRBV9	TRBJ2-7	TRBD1	CASSVAGQGNEQYF	TGTGCCAGCAGCGTAGCGGGACAGGGCAACGAGCAGTACTTC
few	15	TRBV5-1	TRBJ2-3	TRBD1	CASSLQGGRTDTQYF	TGCGCCAGCAGCTTACAAGGGGGCCGCACAGATACGCAGTATTTT
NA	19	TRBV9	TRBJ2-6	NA	CASSKEVAGIGSGANVLTF	TGTGCCAGCAGCAAAGAGGTGGCAGGGATCGGCTCTGGGGCCAACGTCCTGACTTTC
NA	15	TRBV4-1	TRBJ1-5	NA	CASSQEGNSRQPQHF	TGCGCCAGCAGCCAAGAAGGGAACTCGAGGCAGCCCCAGCATTTT
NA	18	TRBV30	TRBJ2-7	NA	CAWSVRFGQTSNPYEQYF	TGTGCCTGGAGTGTACGTTTTGGGCAGACCTCAAACCCCTACGAGCAGTACTTC
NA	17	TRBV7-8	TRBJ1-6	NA	CASSSWTSDGGASPLHF	TGTGCCAGCAGCTCCTGGACGTCTGATGGAGGTGCTTCACCCCTCCACTTT
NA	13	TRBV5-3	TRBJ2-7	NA	CARKDRKAYEQYF	TGTGCCAGAAAAGACAGGAAGGCCTACGAGCAGTACTTC
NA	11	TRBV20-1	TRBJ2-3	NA	CSARRADTQYF	TGCAGTGCTAGACGAGCAGATACGCAGTATTTT
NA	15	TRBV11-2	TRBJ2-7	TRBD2	CASRPSGGAGGEQYF	TGTGCCAGCAGACCTAGCGGGGGGGCCGGCGGCGAGCAGTACTTC
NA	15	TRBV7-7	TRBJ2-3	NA	CASSLGGSPTDTQYF	TGTGCCAGCAGCTTAGGTGGGTCACCCACAGATACGCAGTATTTT
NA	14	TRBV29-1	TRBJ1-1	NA	CSVGDDSTPPKAFF	TGCAGCGTTGGAGATGACAGCACTCCACCTAAAGCTTTCTTT
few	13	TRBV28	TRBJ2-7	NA	CASKMGGAGEQYF	TGTGCCAGCAAAATGGGCGGGGCCGGCGAGCAGTACTTC
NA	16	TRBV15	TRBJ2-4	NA	CATSTTGTWVKNIQYF	TGTGCCACCAGCACTACCGGGACTTGGGTCAAAAACATTCAGTACTTC
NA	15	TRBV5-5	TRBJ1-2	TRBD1	CASSDRDRGNYGYTF	TGTGCCAGCAGCGACCGGGACAGGGGGAACTATGGCTACACCTTC
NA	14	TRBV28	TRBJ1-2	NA	CASSEKGKGYGYTF	TGTGCCAGCAGTGAGAAGGGAAAAGGCTATGGCTACACCTTC
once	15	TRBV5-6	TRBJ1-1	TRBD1	CASSLRGQRNLEAFF	TGTGCCAGCAGCTTGAGGGGACAGCGGAACTTAGAAGCTTTCTTT
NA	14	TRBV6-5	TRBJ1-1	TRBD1	CASSSGQMNTEAFF	TGTGCCAGCAGCTCGGGACAGATGAACACTGAAGCTTTCTTT
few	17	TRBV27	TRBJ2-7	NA	CASSFTGQSRSSYEQYF	TGTGCCAGCAGTTTTACCGGACAGTCTAGGTCCTCCTACGAGCAGTACTTC
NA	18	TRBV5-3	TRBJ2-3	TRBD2	CARSLVGSGPSRTDTQYF	TGTGCCAGAAGCTTGGTGGGTAGCGGGCCATCCCGCACAGATACGCAGTATTTT
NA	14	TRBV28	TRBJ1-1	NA	CASSLGVSNTEAFF	TGTGCCAGCAGTTTGGGGGTTTCGAACACTGAAGCTTTCTTT
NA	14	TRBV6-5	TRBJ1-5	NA	CASSRTGKGQPQHF	TGTGCCAGCAGCCGCACAGGGAAGGGGCAGCCCCAGCATTTT
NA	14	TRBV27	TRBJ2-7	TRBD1	CASSSGQLFREQYF	TGTGCCAGCAGTTCGGGACAGCTGTTTCGCGAGCAGTACTTC
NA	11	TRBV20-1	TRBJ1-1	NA	CSARTAAEAFF	TGCAGTGCGAGGACGGCGGCTGAAGCTTTCTTT
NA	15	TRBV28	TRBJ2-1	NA	CASSFRGKKDNEQFF	TGTGCCAGCAGTTTCCGGGGTAAGAAGGACAATGAGCAGTTCTTC
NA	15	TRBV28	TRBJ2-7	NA	CASRTRVGSFYEQYF	TGTGCCAGCAGAACGAGGGTGGGGAGCTTCTACGAGCAGTACTTC
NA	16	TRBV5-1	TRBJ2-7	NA	CASSLVLLGSSYEQYF	TGCGCCAGCAGCTTGGTATTATTGGGTTCCTCCTACGAGCAGTACTTC
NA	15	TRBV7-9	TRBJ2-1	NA	CASSLAQERVNEQFF	TGTGCCAGCAGCTTAGCGCAAGAGCGCGTAAATGAGCAGTTCTTC
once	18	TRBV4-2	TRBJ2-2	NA	CASSRYDSGGFSAGELFF	TGTGCCAGCAGCCGTTACGACAGTGGGGGGTTTAGCGCCGGGGAGCTGTTTTTT
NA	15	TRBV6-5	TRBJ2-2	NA	CASRVPGANTGELFF	TGTGCCAGCAGGGTGCCGGGGGCCAACACCGGGGAGCTGTTTTTT
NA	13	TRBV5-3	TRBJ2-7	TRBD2	CARSSGLVNEQYF	TGTGCCAGAAGCTCGGGACTAGTCAACGAGCAGTACTTC
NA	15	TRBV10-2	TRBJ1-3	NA	CASGPGQNPGNTIYF	TGCGCCAGCGGCCCGGGACAAAATCCTGGAAACACCATATATTTT
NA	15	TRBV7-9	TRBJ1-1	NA	CASSLETGTNTEAFF	TGTGCCAGCAGCTTAGAGACCGGGACAAACACTGAAGCTTTCTTT
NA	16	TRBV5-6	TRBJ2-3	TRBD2	CASSLSPSGSTDTQYF	TGTGCCAGCAGCTTGTCTCCTAGCGGAAGCACAGATACGCAGTATTTT
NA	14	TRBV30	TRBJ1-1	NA	CAWSLTGRPTEAFF	TGTGCCTGGAGTCTAACGGGCCGTCCGACTGAAGCTTTCTTT
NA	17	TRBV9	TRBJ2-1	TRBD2	CASSEALAGSSSYEQFF	TGTGCCAGCAGCGAAGCTCTAGCGGGAAGCTCTAGCTATGAGCAGTTCTTC
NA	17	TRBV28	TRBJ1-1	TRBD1	CASSGTGGSKLIAEAFF	TGTGCCAGCAGTGGGACAGGGGGCTCCAAGTTGATCGCTGAAGCTTTCTTT
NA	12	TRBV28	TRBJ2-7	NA	CASGPPLYEQYF	TGTGCCTCGGGTCCCCCCCTCTACGAGCAGTACTTC
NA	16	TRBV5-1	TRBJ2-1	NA	CASSLGFGPSRGEQFF	TGCGCCAGCAGCTTGGGTTTTGGCCCCAGTAGAGGGGAGCAGTTCTTC
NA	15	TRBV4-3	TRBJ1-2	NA	CASSQDQRPSYGYTF	TGCGCCAGCAGCCAAGATCAGAGACCTTCCTATGGCTACACCTTC
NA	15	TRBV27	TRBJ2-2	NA	CASSFGGGGTGELFF	TGTGCCAGCAGTTTTGGTGGGGGCGGGACCGGGGAGCTGTTTTTT
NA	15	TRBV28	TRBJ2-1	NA	CATSIGGTGDNEQFF	TGTGCCACAAGCATAGGGGGTACGGGTGACAATGAGCAGTTCTTC
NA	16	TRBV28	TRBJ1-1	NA	CASSLGARLLGTEAFF	TGTGCCAGCAGTTTGGGGGCGCGGCTTCTAGGGACTGAAGCTTTCTTT
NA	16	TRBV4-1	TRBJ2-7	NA	CASSQDKLAGAGEQYF	TGCGCCAGCAGCCAAGATAAGCTCGCAGGGGCTGGGGAGCAGTACTTC